This T cell receptor (beta chain) was profiled in a study of shared clonotypes between healthy human individuals. The overall study: The cohort had two women and a few men, ages 18 to 49.

V was pared by 0 bases and J by 0 bases, with 17 bases between. The CDR3 runs to 18 residues. The germline V gene has CDR1 GTSNPN and CDR2 SVGIG (reference sequence). The study ran the assay at deep level. Original methodology: For the immunoSEQ data, sequences were junction-only without quality scores, so filtering differed. Clones were read by immunoSEQ multiplex PCR, and TCRdb kept only the in-frame ones, dropping some. The DNA gave D and trimming, while V, J and clone size come from that table. The repertoire has about 490,000 clones, roughly 78% of them found once; the top ten carry 12%. The donor population consisted of healthy HIV-negative adults with no recent acute infections or vaccinations.

The V call is TRBV30, the J call TRBJ2-2, with a weak D call TRBD2 (6 bases). This clonotype originated in a woman in her 40s in good health. Some clones in this sample may be carry-over from other donors' samples. The sample consisted of PBMCs. CDR3 loop: CAWSVSFYRTTNTGELFF. CDR3 DNA: TGTGCCTGGAGTGTTTCTTTTTATCGGACTACGAACACCGGGGAGCTGTTTTTT.